This T cell receptor beta chain was sequenced during a study of cytomegalovirus exposure and HLA in healthy donors. Study-level points and caveats: CMV serostatus was the only immune exposure information that was available.

Trimming removed 2 bases at V and 11 bases at J, with 26 bases between. The CDR3 length is 17 residues. Germline V gene lookup returns CDR1 SGHDT and CDR2 YYEEEE. Regarding this clone: Its specificity is unknown.

Both 60 Vbeta primers and 13 Jbeta primers went into the PCR. Data came from immunoSEQ multiplex PCR; TCRdb stores just in-frame clones and leaves some out. The sample lists 70,000 to 95,000 clones, around 80% occurring once. The rearrangement joins TRBV5-6 to TRBJ1-5; tentatively, D is TRBD1 (5 bases). The specimen sequenced was PBMCs. The clonotype comes from a male donor in good health and CMV-seronegative. The CDR3 DNA sequence: TGTGCCAGCAGCTTCTCCAGGGTAACAACCCTTCCTTTGGCCCAGCATTTT. Translated: CASSFSRVTTLPLAQHF. The whole variable domain, filled in from reference TRBV5-6 and TRBJ1-5, reads DAGVTQSPTHLIKTRGQQVTLRCSPKSGHDTVSWYQQALGQGPQFIFQYYEEEERQRGNFPDRFSGHQFPNYSSELNVNALLLGDSALYLCASSFSRVTTLPLAQHFGDGTRLSIL.